A single count supports the clone carrying this T cell receptor (beta chain). V dropped 4 bases and J dropped 4; count of bases not matched to a gene: 3. Looked up from germline, CDR1 is SGHRS and CDR2 is YFSETQ. The CDR3 runs 14 residues. The method was immunoSEQ multiplex PCR; TCRdb's version includes in-frame clones alone and lacks a portion of them. The sample has approximately 100,000 clones, 83% seen once. This sample stems from a study of PD-1 blockade in classical Hodgkin lymphoma. Sample time point: cycle 4 day 1 (C4D1), after 6 weeks of nivolumab. Every patient relapsed after autologous stem cell transplantation, and brentuximab vedotin exposure varied.

Sequenced here: peripheral blood mononuclear cells (PBMCs), sampled before the fourth cycle of nivolumab. This receptor was obtained from a human donor with classical Hodgkin lymphoma. The chain is built from TRBV5-1 and TRBJ1-1; 11 bases match TRBD1. Here the CDR3 DNA reads TGCGCCAGCAGCCTGGGGACAGGGGGCACTGAAGCTTTCTTT. Amino acids: CASSLGTGGTEAFF.